The 25 T cell receptor beta chains below all came from one sample that was sequenced in a study of early stage breast cancer tumors. Using immunoSEQ multiplex PCR, the repertoire was profiled, and TCRdb retains in-frame clones only, with some absent. The table includes 6,000 to 10,000 clones, approximately 60% detected once. The sequencing sample was made of breast tumor tissue. All receptors derive from a person aged 65-85 years with breast cancer.

This clone was found once. The chain joins TRBV19 to TRBJ1-1; the match to TRBD1 covers 7 bases. The CDR3 has 14 amino acids. J gave up 2 bases and V 6 bases, and 6 bases lay outside the gene matches. CDR1 is LNHDA and CDR2 is SQIVND in the germline V gene (reference sequence). CDR3 nucleotide sequence: TGTGCCAGTAGATGGGACAGAATTAACACTGAAGCTTTCTTT. Amino acid sequence: CASRWDRINTEAFF.

The CDR3: CASGLVPRQVEVNQPQHF. The DNA of the CDR3 is TGTGCTAGTGGTTTGGTCCCTAGACAGGTAGAAGTCAATCAGCCCCAGCATTTT. V and J are TRBV12-5 and TRBJ1-5, with D perhaps matching TRBD1 (6 bases). V was pared by 0 bases and J by 3 bases, with 18 bases between. The CDR3 is 18 amino acids. CDR1 LGHNT and CDR2 FRNRAP come from the germline V gene.

The chain couples TRBV30 to TRBJ1-3; D is unresolved. Germline CDR1 reads GTSNPN; CDR2 reads SVGIG (reference sequence). V lost 3 bases and J lost 0, with 12 bases in between. CDR3 size: 15 residues. CDR3 coding DNA: TGTGCCTGGAGCGGGGTGGAGAGCTCTGGAAACACCATATATTTT. Its protein is CAWSGVESSGNTIYF.

The chain uses TRBV19 and TRBJ1-2, with D tentatively TRBD1 (6 bases). The length of the CDR3 is 15 residues. Trimming took 8 bases from V and 3 from J, leaving 19 bases between them. The germline CDR1 and CDR2 sequences are LNHDA and SQIVND (reference sequence). CDR3 coding DNA: TGTGCCAGTGATGCGGGCCCCTACAGGGACTATGGCTACACCTTC. This gives the protein CASDAGPYRDYGYTF.

In DNA, the CDR3 is TGTGCCAGCAGCCCCCGGGGTAGCATGGTCAATGAGCAGTTCTTC. Protein sequence: CASSPRGSMVNEQFF. This chain connects TRBV7-9 to TRBJ2-1; tentative D call: TRBD2 (5 bases). CDR1 is SEHNR and CDR2 is FQNEAQ in the germline V gene (reference sequence). Trimming left V 5 bases short and J 6 bases short, with 17 bases between. The CDR3 sequence is 15 residues long.

The V gene is TRBV5-6, the J gene TRBJ2-7; 9 bases align to TRBD2. Per germline, CDR1 SGHDT and CDR2 YYEEEE. The CDR3 runs 15 residues. After removal of 4 bases from V and 6 bases from J, the junction contained 11 bases not matched to a gene. This CDR3 is CASSPQRGAQSEQYF. In nucleotides, the CDR3 is TGTGCCAGCAGCCCTCAGCGGGGGGCCCAAAGCGAGCAGTACTTC. The full variable domain, its missing parts supplied by reference TRBV5-6 and TRBJ2-7, is DAGVTQSPTHLIKTRGQQVTLRCSPKSGHDTVSWYQQALGQGPQFIFQYYEEEERQRGNFPDRFSGHQFPNYSSELNVNALLLGDSALYLCASSPQRGAQSEQYFGPGTRLTVT.

The V call is TRBV4-2, the J call TRBJ1-4; D call uncertain. The CDR3 spans 13 residues. Trimming stripped 6 bases from V and 1 base from J, with 6 bases between. Germline assignment: CDR1 LGHNA and CDR2 YNFKEQ. Here the CDR3 reads CASRRETNEKLFF. DNA for the CDR3: TGTGCCAGCAGGAGGGAAACTAATGAAAAACTGTTTTTT.

V and J are TRBV25-1 and TRBJ2-1; 9 nucleotides agree with TRBD2. Germline V gene lookup returns CDR1 MGHDK and CDR2 SYGVNS. The CDR3 loop spans 14 amino acids. Losses at the gene ends were 7 bases for V and 2 bases for J; bases not matched to a gene: 3. The chain's CDR3 is CASTAGGTYNEQFF. Here the CDR3 DNA reads TGTGCCAGCACCGCGGGGGGGACCTACAATGAGCAGTTCTTC.

In its sample, this clone was seen a few times. The chain uses TRBV7-2 and TRBJ1-1, with TRBD1 as a possible D gene (5 bases). V shed 5 bases and J shed 6 bases, with 19 bases lying between them. CDR3 length: 15 amino acids. Germline CDR1 SGHTA, CDR2 FQGNSA. In DNA form, the CDR3 reads TGTGCCAGCAGCCCTACCCAGGGACTACGTCCTGAAGCTTTCTTT. The encoded protein is CASSPTQGLRPEAFF. The full variable domain, in which reference TRBV7-2 and TRBJ1-1 provide the parts outside the CDR3, is GAGVSQSPSNKVTEKGKDVELRCDPISGHTALYWYRQSLGQGLEFLIYFQGNSAPDKSGLPSDRFSAERTGGSVSTLTIQRTQQEDSAVYLCASSPTQGLRPEAFFGQGTRLTVV.

The chain carries TRBV6-5 and TRBJ1-5; no clear D gene. CDR1 MNHEY and CDR2 SVGAGI come from the germline V gene. The ends were cut back, 6 bases at V and 6 bases at J, with 9 bases in the middle. This CDR3 has 12 residues. CDR3 coding DNA: TGTGCCAGCAGCCCCCCGGGTCAGCCCCAGCATTTT. Protein product: CASSPPGQPQHF.

The chain links TRBV28 to TRBJ2-7; the D gene is possibly TRBD1 (5 bases). The germline V gene encodes CDR1 MDHEN and CDR2 SYDVKM. The V end lost 1 base, the J end lost 5 bases, and 24 bases lay between the germline ends. The CDR3 runs 18 residues. The CDR3 coding sequence is TGTGCCAGCAGTTTATCTGGGGCCTACACGACAGTGAGGAACGAGCAGTACTTC. Translating gives CASSLSGAYTTVRNEQYF.

This clone was counted a few times. The chain recombines TRBV10-3 with TRBJ2-7, with D possibly being TRBD2 (6 bases). V was shortened by 7 bases and J by 0 bases, with 13 bases between the two germline ends. Germline loops: CDR1 ENHRY, CDR2 SYGVKD. CDR3 length equals 14 residues. For the CDR3, the DNA is TGTGCCATCAAGGAGGGCGAAAGCTCCTACGAGCAGTACTTC. Encoded protein: CAIKEGESSYEQYF.

V is TRBV5-1 and J is TRBJ2-2, with D unresolved. Germline lookup yields CDR1 SGHRS and CDR2 YFSETQ. V lost 4 bases to trimming and J lost 0 bases, with 13 bases between them. The CDR3 is 16 residues long. The CDR3 DNA is TGCGCCAGCAGCGAGCAAGGCGGAACGAACACCGGGGAGCTGTTTTTT. Its protein is CASSEQGGTNTGELFF. Complete variable domain (other parts from reference TRBV5-1 and TRBJ2-2): KAGVTQTPRYLIKTRGQQVTLSCSPISGHRSVSWYQQTPGQGLQFLFEYFSETQRNKGNFPGRFSGRQFSNSRSEMNVSTLELGDSALYLCASSEQGGTNTGELFFGEGSRLTVL.

This clone is medium-sized. This chain uses TRBV9 with TRBJ1-3, with a possible D match to TRBD1 (5 bases). V gave up 4 bases and J gave up 7 bases, with 18 bases separating them. The CDR3 is 15 residues long. Germline V gene lookup returns CDR1 SGDLS and CDR2 YYNGEE. CDR3 residues: CASSTGGVAVNTIYF. CDR3 bases: TGTGCCAGCAGCACGGGGGGGGTGGCTGTGAACACCATATATTTT.

V is TRBV18 and J is TRBJ2-5; D is unclear. In germline, CDR1 is KGHSH, CDR2 LQKENI. The CDR3 loop spans 14 amino acids. Trimming pared 5 bases from V and 4 bases from J, leaving 14 bases between. The CDR3 nucleotides are TGTGCCAGCTCATTTAACTCGGGTCGAGAGACCCAGTACTTC. Encoded protein: CASSFNSGRETQYF.

The chain is built from TRBV15 and TRBJ1-2; no clear D gene. The germline gives CDR1 LNHNV, CDR2 YYDKDF (reference sequence). V was cut by 0 bases and J by 0 bases, with 14 bases left in between. The CDR3 has 17 residues. The CDR3 protein is CATSRDVGGRSNYGYTF. CDR3 nucleotides: TGTGCCACCAGCAGAGATGTGGGAGGACGGTCTAACTATGGCTACACCTTC.

This chain connects TRBV5-5 to TRBJ2-6; tentatively, D is TRBD1 (5 bases). CDR3 length equals 18 residues. Trimming took off 4 bases at V and 0 bases at J, with 17 bases between the two ends. Germline CDR1 SGHKS, CDR2 YYEKEE (reference sequence). CDR3 sequence: CASSEETATYSGANVLTF. In DNA, the CDR3 is TGTGCCAGCAGCGAGGAGACAGCCACCTACTCTGGGGCCAACGTCCTGACTTTC.

This clone showed up just once. This chain uses TRBV4-1 with TRBJ2-5, with TRBD2 matching 7 bases. The V gene end was trimmed by 0 bases and the J gene end by 4 bases; junction bases not matched to a gene: 11. Germline CDR1 is MGHRA and CDR2 is YSYEKL. This CDR3 spans 17 amino acids. CDR3 region: CASSQDIPTSFPETQYF. The DNA of the CDR3 is TGCGCCAGCAGCCAAGATATCCCGACTAGCTTCCCAGAGACCCAGTACTTC.

CDR3 in amino acids: CAWSLGLAGAAGELFF. The CDR3 DNA follows: TGTGCCTGGAGCCTAGGGCTAGCGGGGGCGGCCGGGGAGCTGTTTTTT. V and J are TRBV30 and TRBJ2-2; TRBD2 agrees at 10 bases. CDR1 is GTSNPN and CDR2 is SVGIG in the germline V gene (reference sequence). The CDR3 extends over 16 amino acids. Trimming at V came to 3 bases and at J to 6 bases, leaving 10 bases not matched to a gene.

The V call is TRBV7-9, the J call TRBJ1-1; TRBD1 matches 8 bases. From germline, CDR1 is SEHNR and CDR2 FQNEAQ (reference sequence). The CDR3 is made up of 12 amino acids. The J segment lost 6 bases and the V segment lost 5 bases, leaving 2 bases of the junction unmatched. The CDR3 DNA is TGTGCCAGCAGCCCAGGGGGCGCTGAAGCTTTCTTT. This translates into CASSPGGAEAFF.

This chain uses TRBV6-5 with TRBJ1-6; D unresolved. The CDR3 runs 13 residues. V gave up 2 bases and J gave up 13 bases, with 12 bases separating them. Germline values: CDR1 MNHEY, CDR2 SVGAGI. The CDR3 is CASSYRQALPLHF. CDR3 nucleotides: TGTGCCAGCAGTTACAGGCAGGCACTTCCCCTCCACTTT.

The rearrangement joins TRBV7-3 to TRBJ1-2; tentatively, D is TRBD1 (5 bases). V was cut by 5 bases and J by 5 bases, with 15 bases left in between. Looked up from germline, CDR1 is SGHTA and CDR2 is FQGTGA. CDR3 length equals 14 residues. CDR3 loop: CASSPADTQYGYTF. In DNA, the CDR3 is TGTGCCAGCAGCCCCGCGGACACCCAATATGGCTACACCTTC. Drawing the rest from reference TRBV7-3 and TRBJ1-2, the complete variable domain is GAGVSQTPSNKVTEKGKYVELRCDPISGHTALYWYRQSLGQGPEFLIYFQGTGAADDSGLPNDRFFAVRPEGSVSTLKIQRTERGDSAVYLCASSPADTQYGYTFGSGTRLTVV.

This chain connects TRBV30 to TRBJ1-5, with TRBD1 identical over 10 bases. With 3 bases clipped from V and 2 bases from J, the junction kept 1 base outside the gene matches. The CDR3 spans 14 residues. Germline V gene data show CDR1 as GTSNPN and CDR2 as SVGIG (reference sequence). The CDR3 region has the DNA TGTGCCTGGAGCGGGACAGGGGGCAATCAGCCCCAGCATTTT. Its translation is CAWSGTGGNQPQHF.

The chain carries TRBV2 and TRBJ1-1; D call uncertain. Deletions cut 7 bases from V and 6 bases from J, with 21 bases between. The V gene's germline CDR1 is SNHLY and CDR2 FYNNEI. This CDR3 contains 15 residues. CDR3 sequence: CASTPRGFKGSEAFF. The CDR3 DNA reads as TGTGCCAGCACCCCACGGGGTTTCAAGGGCTCTGAAGCTTTCTTT.

The genes are TRBV14 and TRBJ1-2, with no clear D. This CDR3 has 12 residues. Trimming took off 3 bases at V and 5 bases at J, with 7 bases between the two ends. The V gene's germline CDR1 is SGHDN and CDR2 FVKESK. CDR3 DNA sequence: TGTGCCAGCAGCCACGACTATTATGGCTACACCTTC. Amino acids: CASSHDYYGYTF. Filled out from reference TRBV14 and TRBJ1-2, the complete variable domain reads EAGVTQFPSHSVIEKGQTVTLRCDPISGHDNLYWYRRVMGKEIKFLLHFVKESKQDESGMPNNRFLAERTGGTYSTLKVQPAELEDSGVYFCASSHDYYGYTFGSGTRLTVV.